The 3 T cell receptor beta chains below come from one sample, sequenced in a study of T-cell memory formation after mild COVID-19 (dated by TCRdb to the early 2020s). The library came from 5' RACE. Sequencer: Illumina NovaSeq 6000. TCRdb took the public reads, trimmed them with fastp at Q25, ran MiXCR for clone calling and kept in-frame beta chains. Each CDR3 protein gets just one entry, which takes the most common genes and DNA from the rows behind it. The table for this sample lists around 200,000 distinct CDR3 sequences; about a fifth of them were counted only once. The ten largest clones capture roughly 23% of the sample. Specimen: PBMCs or a T cell subset sorted from them (not recorded which). The source of these receptors is an adult woman who had mild COVID-19 (a few samples of this study predate the infection). The sample titles of this study are shuffled in the database, so cell type and time point are left out; the donor was told from shared clones.

This clonotype was observed many times. V is TRBV7-6 and J is TRBJ1-2; a possible D gene is TRBD1 (5 bases). This CDR3 is 17 amino acids long. V lost 2 bases to trimming and J lost 0 bases, with 16 bases between them. Looked up from germline, CDR1 is SGHVS and CDR2 is FNYEAQ. Written as DNA, the CDR3 is TGTGCCAGCAGCTTATCGGGGCGGACTGACCCTAACTATGGCTACACCTTC. It codes for CASSLSGRTDPNYGYTF.

This clonotype was seen a few times. The chain recombines TRBV9 with TRBJ2-3; a possible D gene is TRBD2 (5 bases). Between the trimmed V and J ends, which lost 3 bases and 2 bases, there was a span of 13 bases. In germline, CDR1 is SGDLS, CDR2 YYNGEE. This CDR3 region has 15 residues. DNA for the CDR3: TGTGCCAGCAGCGCCCAAGGACTCATCACAGATACGCAGTATTTT. Its translation is CASSAQGLITDTQYF.

The rearrangement links TRBV7-9 to TRBJ1-1, with TRBD1 identical over 10 bases. Germline V lookup: CDR1 SEHNR, CDR2 FQNEAQ (reference sequence). The CDR3 has 16 residues. The trim removed 6 bases at V and 3 bases at J, leaving 10 bases unmatched. The CDR3 region has the DNA TGTGCCAGCAGATACCCCGGGACAGGGGTGGACACTGAAGCTTTCTTT. Its translation: CASRYPGTGVDTEAFF.